This T cell receptor (beta chain) is from a study of blood T cell repertoires in COVID-19. About the study: Both acute and convalescent COVID-19 samples were obtained from the United States, Italy and Spain.

Everyone who took part was roughly 18 to 100 years old, and they came from about two dozen US areas. Participant-reported clinical history was the basis for cohort assignment. Cohort 3 donors were reported recovered after two negative PCRs, clearance, or symptom resolution. The assay was immunoSEQ multiplex PCR, and TCRdb's table has in-frame clones only and misses some. The repertoire consists of about 260,000 clones, with roughly 83% occurring once and the leading ten covering over 2%. This CDR3 has 17 residues. The ends lost 7 bases at V and 5 bases at J; junction bases unmatched: 17. CDR1 and CDR2 (germline): LNHDA, SQIVND (reference sequence).

This receptor was taken from a woman aged 45 to 65 who had recovered from COVID-19. The chain carries TRBV19 and TRBJ1-5; 7 nucleotides align to TRBD1. Sequencing was carried out using PBMCs or T cells enriched from blood (not recorded which). Here the CDR3 DNA reads TGTGCCAGTACTAACCTAGGACAGGCCCCATCCCATCAGCCCCAGCATTTT. Its translation is CASTNLGQAPSHQPQHF.